The rows below give T cell receptor beta chains drawn from one sample of a study of breast tumors, draining lymph nodes, adjacent tissues. MiXCR, applied by TCRdb to the multiplex PCR reads, yields one record per CDR3 protein. Of about 60,000 distinct CDR3 sequences listed, approximately 54% are singletons. Sequencing was performed on breast tumor tissue. The receptors stem from a female donor with breast cancer. Some clones in this sample may be carry-over from other donors' samples. Both conserved end residues are part of each CDR3. A D gene is named only where the DNA matches it firmly. Expanded clones get a size class; other rows say once, few or many, or leave the size out.

J	size	V	D	CDR3	DNA
TRBJ2-6	many	TRBV6-5	NA	CASGRGSGANVLTF	TGTGCCAGCGGCAGGGGATCTGGGGCCAACGTCCTGACTTTC
TRBJ2-7	NA	TRBV7-8	NA	CASSLDAGDSYEQYF	TGTGCCAGCAGCTTAGATGCAGGGGACTCCTACGAGCAGTACTTC
TRBJ1-6	NA	TRBV6-1	NA	CASNSGRVKGMGPLHF	TGTGCCAGCAATAGCGGGAGGGTAAAGGGGATGGGACCCCTCCACTTT
TRBJ2-4	many	TRBV7-2	NA	CASSLYRESKNIQYF	TGTGCCAGCAGCTTATACAGGGAAAGCAAAAACATTCAGTACTTC
TRBJ2-7	NA	TRBV7-8	TRBD2	CASSSGLAGGTWMYF	TGTGCCAGCAGCTCGGGACTAGCGGGGGGGACCTGGATGTACTTC
TRBJ2-7	many	TRBV18	NA	CASSPVSRGELYEQYF	TGTGCCAGCTCACCAGTCTCTCGGGGAGAGCTTTACGAGCAGTACTTC
TRBJ1-4	NA	TRBV5-5	TRBD1	CASSARGTGGNEKLFF	TGTGCCAGCAGCGCCAGGGGGACAGGGGGCAATGAAAAACTGTTTTTT
TRBJ1-1	few	TRBV18	NA	CASSSLRDDTEAFF	TGTGCCAGCTCAAGTTTAAGGGACGACACTGAAGCTTTCTTT
TRBJ1-2	NA	TRBV5-1	NA	CASSIGDNGYTF	TGCGCCAGCAGCATAGGGGATAATGGCTACACCTTC
TRBJ2-1	few	TRBV27	NA	CASSLSSAYNEQFF	TGTGCCAGCAGTTTATCGTCCGCCTACAATGAGCAGTTCTTC
TRBJ2-6	NA	TRBV12-3/TRBV12-4	NA	CASSSPAGANVLTF	TGTGCCAGCAGCTCCCCGGCCGGGGCCAACGTCCTGACTTTC
TRBJ1-2	medium-sized	TRBV7-9	NA	CASSLEVGPYGYTF	TGTGCCAGCAGCTTAGAAGTCGGACCATATGGCTACACCTTC
TRBJ1-6	NA	TRBV6-5	TRBD1	CASSPPRQGARYNSPLHF	TGTGCCAGCAGTCCCCCTCGACAGGGGGCAAGGTATAATTCACCCCTCCACTTT
TRBJ2-7	NA	TRBV14	TRBD2	CASSPGGASGVYKQYF	TGTGCCAGCAGCCCCGGAGGGGCTAGCGGGGTTTACAAGCAGTACTTC
TRBJ1-6	NA	TRBV12-3/TRBV12-4	NA	CASGGNSPLHF	TGTGCCAGTGGGGGAAACTCACCCCTCCACTTT
TRBJ1-4	NA	TRBV5-1	NA	CASSLVSSVYNEKLFF	TGCGCCAGCAGCTTGGTTTCATCGGTCTACAATGAAAAACTGTTTTTT
TRBJ2-3	few	TRBV7-3	TRBD2	CASSLTSTPYNEQYF	TGTGCCAGCAGCTTGACTAGCACCCCTTACAATGAGCAGTATTTT
TRBJ1-2	NA	TRBV2	NA	CASSDDSSGKRGYTF	TGTGCCAGCAGTGATGACAGCTCTGGTAAGCGCGGCTACACCTTC
TRBJ2-7	once	TRBV7-9	TRBD1	CASSFNLLGRGLRSQPDEQYF	TGTGCCAGCAGCTTCAACCTTCTGGGCAGGGGGCTCCGATCACAGCCGGACGAGCAGTACTTC
TRBJ1-5	many	TRBV7-3	NA	CASSLEALTENSNQPQHF	TGTGCCAGCAGCTTAGAAGCGCTGACAGAGAATAGCAATCAGCCCCAGCATTTT
TRBJ2-7	NA	TRBV5-7	TRBD2	CASSYRTSGRVSLEQYF	TGTGCCAGCAGCTACCGGACTAGCGGGAGGGTGTCTCTCGAGCAGTACTTC
TRBJ1-2	few	TRBV4-1	NA	CASSREGVANYGYTF	TGCGCCAGCAGCCGAGAAGGGGTCGCTAACTATGGCTACACCTTC
TRBJ1-4	few	TRBV7-9	NA	CASSPRALSKEKLFF	TGTGCCAGCAGCCCCCGGGCCCTCTCGAAGGAAAAACTGTTTTTT
TRBJ1-2	once	TRBV14	NA	CASSQGGGLWNPKNYGYTF	TGTGCCAGCAGCCAAGGAGGTGGCCTGTGGAACCCAAAAAACTATGGCTACACCTTC
TRBJ2-3	medium-sized	TRBV5-8	TRBD2	CASSPAGVIDTQYF	TGTGCCAGCAGCCCGGCGGGGGTGATAGATACGCAGTATTTT
TRBJ1-6	NA	TRBV24-1	NA	CATSAGSSYNSPLHF	TGTGCCACCAGTGCTGGGAGCTCCTATAATTCACCCCTCCACTTT
TRBJ2-1	NA	TRBV10-1	NA	CASSGTYGGSSYNEQFF	TGCGCCAGCAGTGGGACCTACGGGGGCAGCTCCTACAATGAGCAGTTCTTC